This T cell receptor (beta chain) appears in the sequencing data of a study of blood T cells in healthy people across ages. Overall study results and limits: Age brought a roughly linear fall in TCR beta diversity measured per million T cells.

Germline CDR1 is SGHTA and CDR2 is FQGNSA. The CDR3 spans 15 residues. V gave up 5 bases and J gave up 8 bases; unmatched junction bases: 8. Ten or more counts support this clonotype. Its target is not known. PCR was performed a second time for roughly 6 to 12 cycles using a sample-barcoded 5' primer and a J-beta primer mix. The study obtained at least 3 million CDR3-containing paired-end reads from every sample. TCRdb reprocessed the 5' RACE reads with MiXCR, giving one entry per CDR3 protein. This sample yields some 1,800,000 distinct CDR3 sequences, of which approximately 39% are seen a single time; 23% belongs to the top ten.

Sequencing input: blood. The receptor's source is a human donor in good health. The chain recombines TRBV7-2 with TRBJ2-4, with TRBD2 identical over 11 bases. The chain's CDR3 is CASSEGSGGAYIQYF. The CDR3 DNA follows: TGTGCCAGCAGCGAAGGTAGCGGGGGGGCCTACATTCAGTACTTC.